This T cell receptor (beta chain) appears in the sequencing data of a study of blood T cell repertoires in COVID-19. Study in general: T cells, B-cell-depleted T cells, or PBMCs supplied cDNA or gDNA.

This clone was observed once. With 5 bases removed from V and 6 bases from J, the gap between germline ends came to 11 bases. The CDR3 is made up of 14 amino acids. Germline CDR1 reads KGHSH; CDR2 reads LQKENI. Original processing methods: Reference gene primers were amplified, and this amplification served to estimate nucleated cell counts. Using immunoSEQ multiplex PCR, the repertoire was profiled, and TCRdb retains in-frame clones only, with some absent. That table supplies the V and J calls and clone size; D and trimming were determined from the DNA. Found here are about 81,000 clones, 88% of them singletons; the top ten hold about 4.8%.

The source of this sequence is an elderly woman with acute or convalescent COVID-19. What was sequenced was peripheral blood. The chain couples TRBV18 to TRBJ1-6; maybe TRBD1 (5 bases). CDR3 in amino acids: CASSNGRVNSPLHF. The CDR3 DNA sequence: TGTGCCAGCTCAAATGGCAGGGTTAATTCACCCCTCCACTTT.